The clone carrying this T cell receptor beta chain appeared once. Survey level was the resolution at which the v3.0 immunoSEQ assay ran. TCRdb's copy holds only in-frame clones and misses some; the assay was immunoSEQ multiplex PCR. The sample has about 22,000 clones, about 85% seen once. The data were taken from a study of long-term antiretroviral therapy in people with HIV. This CDR3 has 13 amino acids. From germline, CDR1 is MNHNS and CDR2 SASEGT. Trimming removed 7 bases from V and 1 base from J, with 10 bases in between. The TCR originated in a man aged 35 to 55 with HIV. The chain employs TRBV6-1 and TRBJ1-1; a weak D match, TRBD1 (5 bases). Sample: unsorted PBMCs, taken 1.6 years after starting antiretroviral therapy. The CDR3 coding sequence is TGTGCCAGCACTTCGACAGAGAACACTGAAGCTTTCTTT. Protein sequence: CASTSTENTEAFF.